The sequence of this TCR beta chain was determined in a study of radiotherapy plus CTLA-4 blockade in lung cancer. The study, taken as a whole, reports: Researchers report tumor-derived TCR clones expanding in blood after radiotherapy plus ipilimumab. Early blood T cell clone changes and increased post-radiation serum interferon-beta were reportedly the strongest response predictors.

Concerning this clone: Antigen unknown.

With 6 bases clipped from V and 3 bases from J, the junction kept 13 bases outside the gene matches. There are 19 residues in the CDR3. Germline assignment: CDR1 SGHAT and CDR2 FQDESV (reference sequence). Sequencing was performed with immunoSEQ multiplex PCR; in TCRdb, only in-frame clones are kept and a portion is missing. There are about 77,000 clones in the sample; roughly 69% occur only once, and approximately 9.9% lies in the top ten. This sequence was found in a human donor with non-small cell lung cancer whose response to radiotherapy plus ipilimumab could not be evaluated. This material consisted of peripheral blood, taken from a patient treated with radiotherapy plus ipilimumab. This chain links TRBV11-1 with TRBJ2-2, with 13 positions matching TRBD2. CDR3 loop: CASSRLGTSGIRDTGELFF. Written as DNA, the CDR3 is TGTGCCAGCAGTCGATTAGGGACTAGCGGGATTCGGGACACCGGGGAGCTGTTTTTT. Variable domain in full (rest from reference TRBV11-1 and TRBJ2-2): EAEVAQSPRYKITEKSQAVAFWCDPISGHATLYWYRQILGQGPELLVQFQDESVVDDSQLPKDRFSAERLKGVDSTLKIQPAELGDSAMYLCASSRLGTSGIRDTGELFFGEGSRLTVL.